The 5 T cell receptor beta chains given below trace back to one sample, sequenced in a study of cytomegalovirus exposure and HLA in healthy donors. The PCR contained 60 Vbeta and 13 Jbeta primers. Repertoires were generated with immunoSEQ multiplex PCR, while TCRdb's copy carries only in-frame clones and drops some. Of about 73,000 clones listed, around three quarters are singletons. The specimen was PBMCs. These receptors originate from a male donor in good health and CMV-seronegative.

This clone was counted a few times. The chain recombines TRBV6-5 with TRBJ1-2; no definite D call. With 6 bases removed from V and 0 bases from J, the gap between germline ends came to 14 bases. There are 15 residues in the CDR3. Per germline, CDR1 MNHEY and CDR2 SVGAGI. CDR3 protein: CASRTRVLTNYGYTF. CDR3 sequence (DNA): TGTGCCAGCAGGACGAGGGTCCTGACTAACTATGGCTACACCTTC.

The chain joins TRBV5-1 to TRBJ1-1, with D maybe TRBD1 (5 bases). Germline loops: CDR1 SGHRS, CDR2 YFSETQ. Trimming shortened V by 2 bases and J by 4 bases, and 9 bases separated the two germline ends. The CDR3 runs 13 residues. The chain's CDR3 is CASSFDRITEAFF. As DNA, the CDR3 is TGCGCCAGCAGCTTCGACAGAATCACTGAAGCTTTCTTT.

The chain couples TRBV5-1 to TRBJ2-3; 11 bases align to TRBD2. Germline CDR1 reads SGHRS; CDR2 reads YFSETQ. The CDR3 runs 16 residues. V trimming: 0 bases; J trimming: 2 bases; junction bases outside the gene matches: 2. CDR3: CASSLALAGVTDTQYF. The CDR3 DNA follows: TGCGCCAGCAGCTTGGCACTAGCGGGGGTCACAGATACGCAGTATTTT.

V is TRBV20-1 and J is TRBJ1-2; maybe TRBD1 (6 bases). Looked up from germline, CDR1 is DFQATT and CDR2 is SNEGSKA (reference sequence). Trimming removed 0 bases at V and 7 bases at J, with 6 bases between. This CDR3 has 11 residues. The CDR3: CSARDRGGYTF. The CDR3 coding sequence is TGCAGTGCTAGAGACAGGGGTGGCTACACCTTC.

The chain is built from TRBV27 and TRBJ2-1; TRBD1 agrees at 8 bases. V shed 9 bases and J 8 bases; nucleotides not matched to a gene: 9. Germline V gene sequence: CDR1 MNHEY, CDR2 SMNVEV (reference sequence). CDR3 length: 13 amino acids. In nucleotides, the CDR3 is TGTGCCAGTGGCAGCAGGGGGCCCGATGAGCAGTTCTTC. Translating it yields CASGSRGPDEQFF.